This T cell receptor (beta chain) was obtained from a study of blood T cell repertoires in COVID-19. Whole-study context: Some COVID-19 samples were acute and others convalescent; all came from the United States, Italy and Spain. PBMCs, B-cell-depleted T cells, or T cells were the source of the cDNA or gDNA that made up the material.

CDR1 ENHRY and CDR2 SYGVKD come from the germline V gene. Trimming cost V 7 bases and J 1 base, with 13 bases left between them. The CDR3 totals 14 residues. Per the authors' pipeline: Nucleated cell counts were estimated from reference gene primer amplification. Using immunoSEQ multiplex PCR, the repertoire was profiled, and TCRdb retains in-frame clones only, with some absent. V, J and clone size derive from that table, while D and trimming were established from the DNA sequence. Here the sample spans around 140,000 clones, roughly 91% being singletons. This clone was seen only once. The gene calls are TRBV10-3 and TRBJ1-1, with D possibly TRBD1 on 5 matching bases. Sequencing input: peripheral blood. The clonotype originates from a man aged 60-69 years with active or convalescent COVID-19. This CDR3 reads CAIKVRDSNTEAFF. CDR3 DNA: TGTGCCATCAAGGTGAGGGACTCGAACACTGAAGCTTTCTTT.